This T cell receptor beta chain was recovered during a study of T cell responses to AZD1222 COVID-19 vaccine. Whole-study findings and limits: Spike-specific TCR breadth and depth were elevated following two AZD1222 doses.

This CDR3 contains 14 residues. CDR1 is SGDLS and CDR2 is YYNGEE in the germline V gene. The V gene lost 0 bases and the J gene lost 7 bases, with 11 bases spanning the gap. Worth noting for this clone: Its antigen is not identified.

The method was immunoSEQ multiplex PCR; TCRdb's version includes in-frame clones alone and lacks a portion of them. The sample carries tens of thousands of clones, about 92% recorded once. This sample comprised peripheral blood, obtained 28 days after the second AZD1222 dose. The chain links TRBV9 to TRBJ1-5, with TRBD1 as a possible D gene (6 bases). This sequence originates from an adult who received the AZD1222 COVID-19 vaccine. The DNA for the CDR3 is TGTGCCAGCAGCGTAGGGGGGCAGGGGCAGCCCCAGCATTTT. It is translated as CASSVGGQGQPQHF.